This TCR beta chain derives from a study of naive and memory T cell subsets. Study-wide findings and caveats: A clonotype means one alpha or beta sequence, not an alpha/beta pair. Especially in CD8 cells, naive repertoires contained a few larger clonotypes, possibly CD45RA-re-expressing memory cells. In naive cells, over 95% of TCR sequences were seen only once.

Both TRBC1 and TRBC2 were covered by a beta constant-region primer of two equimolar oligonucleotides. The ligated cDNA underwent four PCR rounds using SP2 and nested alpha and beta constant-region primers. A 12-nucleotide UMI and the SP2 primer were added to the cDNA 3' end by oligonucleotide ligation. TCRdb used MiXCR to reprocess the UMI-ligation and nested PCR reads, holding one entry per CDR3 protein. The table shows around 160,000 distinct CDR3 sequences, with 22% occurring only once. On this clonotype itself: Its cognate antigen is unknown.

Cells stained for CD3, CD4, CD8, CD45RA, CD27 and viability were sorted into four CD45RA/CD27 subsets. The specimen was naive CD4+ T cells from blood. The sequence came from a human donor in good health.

CDR3 in amino acids: CASSRSRRVAYNEQFF. The CDR3, as DNA: TGTGCCAGCAGCCGATCAAGGCGCGTCGCCTACAATGAGCAGTTCTTC. The V gene is TRBV7-9, the J gene TRBJ2-1; D unclear. Germline loops: CDR1 SEHNR, CDR2 FQNEAQ (reference sequence). The V end lost 5 bases, the J end lost 2 bases, and 16 bases lay between the germline ends. This CDR3 comprises 16 residues.